This entry lists 27 T cell receptor beta chains sequenced from one sample in a study of shared clonotypes between healthy human individuals. Naive CD8 populations comprised CD45RO-negative cells positively selected for CCR7, excluding terminally differentiated effector memory CD45RA+ cells. Assay used: immunoSEQ multiplex PCR; TCRdb lists only in-frame clones, some missing. The sample has fewer than 800,000 clones, under 95% seen once. Sequenced: naive CD8+ T cells sorted from blood. The receptors originated from a man aged 25-45 years in good health.

The chain has TRBV9 and TRBJ2-3, with 10 bases lining up with TRBD2. CDR1 and CDR2 from the germline V gene are SGDLS and YYNGEE. V gave up 3 bases and J gave up 5 bases; unmatched junction bases: 6. This CDR3 comprises 15 residues. CDR3: CASSESGRVVDTQYF. The CDR3 bases are TGTGCCAGCAGCGAAAGCGGGAGGGTTGTAGATACGCAGTATTTT. Using reference TRBV9 and TRBJ2-3 for the parts outside the CDR3, the full variable domain is DSGVTQTPKHLITATGQRVTLRCSPRSGDLSVYWYQQSLDQGLQFLIQYYNGEERAKGNILERFSAQQFPDLHSELNLSSLELGDSALYFCASSESGRVVDTQYFGPGTRLTVL.

This chain connects TRBV13 to TRBJ2-7; D not resolved. CDR3 length: 12 amino acids. Trimming took off 0 bases at V and 7 bases at J, with 7 bases between the two ends. Germline V CDR1 and CDR2: PRHDT, FYEKMQ (reference sequence). Here the CDR3 DNA reads TGTGCCAGCAGCTTAGGCTCCTCGGAGCAGTACTTC. Amino acids: CASSLGSSEQYF.

The V call is TRBV27, the J call TRBJ1-5; D is ambiguous. V was shortened by 10 bases and J by 1 base, with 17 bases between the two germline ends. This CDR3 region has 15 residues. In germline, CDR1 is MNHEY, CDR2 SMNVEV (reference sequence). The CDR3, as DNA: TGTGCCACAAGAACCCGGGTCCGGAGCAATCAGCCCCAGCATTTT. Its protein is CATRTRVRSNQPQHF.

This sequence joins TRBV7-6 and TRBJ1-1, with 12 bases identical to TRBD1. CDR1 SGHVS and CDR2 FNYEAQ come from the germline V gene. J was trimmed by 3 bases and V by 5 bases; bases with no gene match: 13. This CDR3 comprises 18 residues. The CDR3 sequence is CASSQSRDRGRRDTEAFF. The DNA for the CDR3 is TGTGCCAGCAGCCAGTCCAGGGACAGGGGGCGCCGGGACACTGAAGCTTTCTTT.

The V call is TRBV5-8, the J call TRBJ1-2; 8 nucleotides line up with TRBD1. The CDR3 runs to 14 residues. Trimming at V came to 4 bases and at J to 4 bases, leaving 6 bases not matched to a gene. Germline V CDR1 and CDR2: SGHTS, YDEGEE. The CDR3 bases are TGTGCCAGCAGCACTGGACAGGGAATCTATGGCTACACCTTC. Protein product: CASSTGQGIYGYTF.

The chain uses TRBV25-1 and TRBJ2-7; 8 bases agree with TRBD1. The CDR3 is made up of 14 amino acids. The trim removed 1 base at V and 3 bases at J, leaving 2 bases unmatched. Germline CDR1 reads MGHDK; CDR2 reads SYGVNS. The CDR3 nucleotides read TGTGCCAGCAGTGAATTCGGACAGGGCTACGAGCAGTACTTC. Translated, it gives CASSEFGQGYEQYF.

This clone was found once. The rearrangement links TRBV7-8 to TRBJ2-7, with a possible D match to TRBD2 (5 bases). The CDR3 is 14 residues long. The germline gives CDR1 SGHVS, CDR2 FQNEAQ. V lost 3 bases to trimming and J lost 2 bases, with 11 bases between them. CDR3 loop: CASSLRAIPYEQYF. DNA for the CDR3: TGTGCCAGCAGCTTGCGGGCAATCCCCTACGAGCAGTACTTC.

The rearrangement joins TRBV15 to TRBJ2-3; 7 bases map to TRBD2. Germline assignment: CDR1 LNHNV and CDR2 YYDKDF (reference sequence). The ends lost 9 bases at V and 2 bases at J; junction bases unmatched: 5. The CDR3 is 13 amino acids. The CDR3 spells CATRDYLTDTQYF. As DNA, the CDR3 is TGTGCCACGAGGGACTACCTCACAGATACGCAGTATTTT.

The CDR3: CAITPGGSYSGNTIYF. The CDR3 coding sequence is TGTGCCATCACCCCGGGTGGCAGCTACTCTGGAAACACCATATATTTT. This chain uses TRBV10-3 with TRBJ1-3; D call uncertain. Deletions cut 7 bases from V and 0 bases from J, with 16 bases between. The V gene's germline CDR1 is ENHRY and CDR2 SYGVKD. The CDR3 consists of 16 residues.

The table lists this clone with a few counts. Other DNA sequences in the same sample also yield this CDR3. The J gene is TRBJ2-7, the V gene TRBV7-9, with D perhaps TRBD2 (5 bases). The V end lost 3 bases, the J end lost 2 bases, and 5 bases lay between the germline ends. The germline V gene has CDR1 SEHNR and CDR2 FQNEAQ (reference sequence). CDR3 length: 12 amino acids. The CDR3 loop reads CASSLRAYEQYF. The CDR3 nucleotides are TGTGCCAGCAGCTTGAGGGCCTACGAGCAGTACTTC.

The rearrangement joins TRBV5-4 to TRBJ2-1; TRBD2 matches at 14 bases. J gave up 4 bases and V 0 bases, and 0 bases lay outside the gene matches. The V gene's germline CDR1 is SGHNT and CDR2 YYREEE (reference sequence). CDR3 length: 16 amino acids. In DNA, the CDR3 is TGTGCCAGCAGCTTGGGACTAGCGGGAGGGTACAATGAGCAGTTCTTC. Translating gives CASSLGLAGGYNEQFF.

This sequence joins TRBV6-6 and TRBJ2-7; 8 positions agree with TRBD1. Per the germline V gene, CDR1 is MNHNY and CDR2 is SVGAGI (reference sequence). This CDR3 comprises 16 residues. The ends lost 4 bases at V and 6 bases at J; junction bases unmatched: 14. The CDR3 DNA reads as TGTGCCAGCAGTTTCCGACCCGGGACAGGAAGGTTCGAGCAGTACTTC. This gives the protein CASSFRPGTGRFEQYF.

The gene calls are TRBV19 and TRBJ2-7; TRBD1 or TRBD2 may be the D gene (5 bases each). This CDR3 is 17 amino acids long. Deletions cut 5 bases from V and 4 bases from J, with 24 bases between. Looked up from germline, CDR1 is LNHDA and CDR2 is SQIVND (reference sequence). CDR3 residues: CASSSTDRQTGGYEQYF. CDR3 coding DNA: TGTGCCAGTAGTTCGACCGACAGACAAACTGGGGGTTACGAGCAGTACTTC.

The genes are TRBV13 and TRBJ2-1; 7 bases match TRBD2. Germline V lookup: CDR1 PRHDT, CDR2 FYEKMQ (reference sequence). With 0 bases clipped from V and 7 bases from J, the junction kept 12 bases outside the gene matches. The CDR3 has 17 residues. The CDR3 coding sequence is TGTGCCAGCAGCTTAGGGTCTAGCGGTACCTGGTGGAATGAGCAGTTCTTC. Translated: CASSLGSSGTWWNEQFF.

This sequence joins TRBV29-1 and TRBJ1-1, with a tentative D call TRBD1 (5 bases). The CDR3 sequence is 12 residues long. V was cut by 4 bases and J by 13 bases, with 19 bases left in between. In germline, CDR1 is SQVTM, CDR2 ANQGSEA. DNA for the CDR3: TGCAGCGTTGTTTCGTTGGCTGGGACTCATTTCTTT. Residues: CSVVSLAGTHFF.

J is TRBJ2-7 and V is TRBV5-1, with D tentatively TRBD2 (6 bases). The CDR3 loop spans 14 amino acids. The ends were cut back, 0 bases at V and 3 bases at J, with 10 bases in the middle. The germline V gene encodes CDR1 SGHRS and CDR2 YFSETQ. CDR3 in amino acids: CASSLEGGVYEQYF. For the CDR3, the DNA is TGCGCCAGCAGCTTGGAGGGAGGCGTCTACGAGCAGTACTTC.

The chain uses TRBV12-5 and TRBJ2-2, with a possible D match to TRBD2 (6 bases). Trimming shortened V by 6 bases and J by 3 bases, and 20 bases separated the two germline ends. Germline V gene lookup returns CDR1 LGHNT and CDR2 FRNRAP. This CDR3 has 17 amino acids. DNA of the CDR3: TGTGCTAGTGGCTCATTGCTAGCCGGGGGTCACACCGGGGAGCTGTTTTTT. Its protein product is CASGSLLAGGHTGELFF.

This clone was picked up a small number of times. This chain uses TRBV13 with TRBJ1-1, with TRBD1 matching over 8 bases. The V and J ends lost 0 bases and 10 bases, in that order; junction bases with no gene match: 19. The CDR3 covers 18 residues. Germline CDR1 PRHDT, CDR2 FYEKMQ (reference sequence). The DNA of the CDR3 is TGTGCCAGCAGCTTAGGCCCTACTGCCGGACAGGGCGGGATAGGAGCTTTCTTT. As protein: CASSLGPTAGQGGIGAFF. The variable domain in full, with the rest retrieved from reference TRBV13 and TRBJ1-1, is AAGVIQSPRHLIKEKRETATLKCYPIPRHDTVYWYQQGPGQDPQFLISFYEKMQSDKGSIPDRFSAQQFSDYHSELNMSSLELGDSALYFCASSLGPTAGQGGIGAFFGQGTRLTVV.

The gene calls are TRBV7-9 and TRBJ2-3, with a weak D call TRBD2 (5 bases). Germline V gives CDR1 SEHNR, CDR2 FQNEAQ (reference sequence). The CDR3 contains 14 residues. V dropped 5 bases and J dropped 6 bases, with 15 bases sitting between them. The CDR3 sequence is CASSQKRAPDTQYF. The CDR3 DNA sequence: TGTGCCAGCAGCCAGAAGAGGGCCCCGGATACGCAGTATTTT.

The chain joins TRBV27 to TRBJ2-5, with a possible D match to TRBD2 (5 bases). The CDR3 is made up of 15 amino acids. Trimming took off 2 bases at V and 3 bases at J, with 13 bases between the two ends. The germline V gene encodes CDR1 MNHEY and CDR2 SMNVEV (reference sequence). This CDR3 is CASSLLSPGEETQYF. DNA of the CDR3: TGTGCCAGCAGTTTACTTTCCCCCGGGGAAGAGACCCAGTACTTC.

The chain employs TRBV7-3 and TRBJ2-3, with a tentative D call TRBD2 (7 bases). Per the germline V gene, CDR1 is SGHTA and CDR2 is FQGTGA. This CDR3 has 15 residues. Trimming took off 1 base at V and 3 bases at J, with 11 bases between the two ends. This CDR3 is CASSLIGGLTDTQYF. The CDR3 DNA follows: TGTGCCAGCAGCTTAATCGGGGGGCTAACAGATACGCAGTATTTT.

This chain joins TRBV11-2 and TRBJ2-2; 7 nucleotides align to TRBD2. Unmatched junction bases numbered 3, after V lost 5 bases and J lost 0 bases. The germline V gene encodes CDR1 SGHAT and CDR2 FQNNGV. The CDR3 length is 15 residues. This CDR3 reads CASSPGLANTGELFF. The CDR3 DNA follows: TGTGCCAGCAGCCCCGGACTAGCGAACACCGGGGAGCTGTTTTTT.

The table lists this clone with a few counts. The chain links TRBV27 to TRBJ2-7; D is possibly TRBD1 (5 bases). Between the trimmed V and J ends, which lost 3 bases and 7 bases, there was a span of 13 bases. The CDR3 has 13 residues. Germline lookup yields CDR1 MNHEY and CDR2 SMNVEV (reference sequence). CDR3 bases: TGTGCCAGCAGTTTCCAGGGTAGCAGTGAGCAGTACTTC. This codes for CASSFQGSSEQYF.

The chain links TRBV13 to TRBJ1-2; 8 positions match TRBD1. The CDR3 runs to 14 residues. V shed 5 bases and J 6 bases; nucleotides not matched to a gene: 8. Germline V gene data show CDR1 as PRHDT and CDR2 as FYEKMQ (reference sequence). CDR3 amino acids: CASSRTGGRDGYTF. CDR3 DNA: TGTGCCAGCAGCCGTACAGGGGGTAGAGATGGCTACACCTTC.

The chain couples TRBV7-9 to TRBJ1-2; 9 bases map to TRBD1. Germline V CDR1 and CDR2: SEHNR, FQNEAQ (reference sequence). The V segment lost 4 bases and the J segment 4 bases; nucleotides outside the gene matches: 7. The CDR3 runs to 15 residues. CDR3: CASSSGTGTAYGYTF. The CDR3 DNA is TGTGCCAGCAGCTCCGGGACAGGGACCGCCTATGGCTACACCTTC.

This chain joins TRBV7-9 and TRBJ1-4; 9 nucleotides line up with TRBD1. This CDR3 is built from 15 residues. Germline V gene sequence: CDR1 SEHNR, CDR2 FQNEAQ (reference sequence). V shed 5 bases, J shed 6 bases, and the junction held 7 bases outside the gene matches. CDR3 coding DNA: TGTGCCAGCAGCGGAACAGGGGGCTTGGATGAAAAACTGTTTTTT. The encoded protein is CASSGTGGLDEKLFF. Complete variable domain (other parts from reference TRBV7-9 and TRBJ1-4): DTGVSQNPRHKITKRGQNVTFRCDPISEHNRLYWYRQTLGQGPEFLTYFQNEAQLEKSRLLSDRFSAERPKGSFSTLEIQRTEQGDSAMYLCASSGTGGLDEKLFFGSGTQLSVL.

In regard to this clone: Different DNA sequences within this sample yield the same CDR3. The chain uses TRBV28 and TRBJ2-7; D possibly corresponds to TRBD1 (5 bases). Germline V lookup: CDR1 MDHEN, CDR2 SYDVKM. The CDR3 runs to 12 residues. Between the trimmed V and J ends, which lost 2 bases and 3 bases, there was a span of 5 bases. CDR3 in DNA: TGTGCCAGCAGTTTACAGGGCTACGAGCAGTACTTC. Translated, it gives CASSLQGYEQYF.